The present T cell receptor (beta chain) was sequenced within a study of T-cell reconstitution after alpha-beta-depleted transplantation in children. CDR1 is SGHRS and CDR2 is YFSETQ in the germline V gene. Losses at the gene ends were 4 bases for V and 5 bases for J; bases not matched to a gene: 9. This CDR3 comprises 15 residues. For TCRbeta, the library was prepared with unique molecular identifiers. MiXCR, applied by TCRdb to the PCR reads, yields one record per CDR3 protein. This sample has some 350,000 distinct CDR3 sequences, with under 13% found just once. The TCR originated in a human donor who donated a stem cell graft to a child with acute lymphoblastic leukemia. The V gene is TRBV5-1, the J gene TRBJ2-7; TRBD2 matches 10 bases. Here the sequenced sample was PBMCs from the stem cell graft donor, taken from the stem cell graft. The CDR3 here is CASSNQAGGANEQYF. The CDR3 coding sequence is TGCGCCAGCAGCAACCAAGCGGGAGGGGCAAACGAGCAGTACTTC.